This TCR beta chain was captured by sequencing in a study of T-cell reconstitution after alpha-beta-depleted transplantation in children (dated by TCRdb to the mid-2010s). As for the study more broadly: The study quantitatively tracked T-cell immune reconstitution after TCRalphabeta/CD19-depleted allogeneic hematopoietic cell transplantation in children using TCR repertoire profiling.

There are 17 amino acids in the CDR3, from cysteine to phenylalanine inclusive. Left in the record is the CDR3 DNA by itself, 51 bases read in frame from the first base. Looking up the germline V gene (reference sequence) yields CDR1 LGHDT and CDR2 YNNKEL. A distance of 18 bases separates the germline ends of V and J, which lose 3 bases and 2 bases respectively. A remark on this clonotype: There is no known antigen for this receptor. No base quality information exists; no much larger clone differs at one position.

This specimen's treatment or condition label, per the study, means: allogeneic hematopoietic cell transplantation with graft depleted of TCRalphabeta T cells and CD19 B cells. Transplant recipients were children who received TCRalphabeta/CD19-depleted allogeneic hematopoietic cell grafts. The library came from PCR. Sequencing was performed on an Illumina HiSeq 2500. TCR library preparation used molecular barcoding, with unique molecular identifiers applied to normalize quantification of the TCRbeta repertoire. TCRdb reprocessing: public reads trimmed at Q25 with fastp, clones called with MiXCR, in-frame beta chains kept. Rows matching on CDR3 protein sequence are summarized as one entry with the most common DNA and genes. This sample comprises about a million distinct CDR3 sequences, about 30% of them detected only once. Approximately 30% of the sample rests with the top ten. General study outcomes and caveats: Hyperexpanded clone frequencies declined over subsequent months; after one year, T-cell counts and TCRbeta diversity were mostly attributed to newly produced T cells. In some patients, the high TCRbeta diversity seen at day 60 was put down to recipient T cells and intrathymic progenitors that had survived conditioning. The apparently early alphabetaT-cell count recovery about two months after transplant was reportedly dependent on only several hundred rapidly expanded clones derived from non-depleted graft cells.

The clonotype was recovered from a boy in the first two years of life who had a stem cell transplant for SCID, so the T cells may come from the graft donor. The sequencing used PBMCs, mostly from graft donor cells, collected 360 days after TCRalphabeta/CD19-depleted stem cell transplant. In this chain, TRBV3-1 is recombined with TRBJ2-3; there is no confident call for the D gene. Read as DNA, the sequence is TGTGCCAGCAGCCACCCCGAGGTAGCAGTGGCCACAGATACGCAGTATTTT. The translation is CASSHPEVAVATDTQYF.